The 21 T cell receptor beta chains presented below share a single source sample, sequenced in a study of CXCR3-negative and CXCR3-positive naive CD8 T cells. Findings and caveats of the study: Naive cells with CXCR3 showed TRB CDR3s that were more hydrophobic than those in CXCR3-negative naive cells.

Their specific antigens are unknown. 5' RACE that incorporated UMI labels was used to prepare the TRB cDNA libraries. TCRdb re-called the 5' RACE reads and gives one entry per CDR3 protein, without DNA. The listing records roughly 99,000 distinct CDR3 sequences. Sample: naive CXCR3+ CD8+ T cells from blood. Subset in this sample: CD45RO-CCR7+CD27+CD95- naive CD8+ T cells expressing CXCR3 (TNR3+). These receptors all come from a human donor in good health. Some clones in this sample may be carry-over from other donors' samples.

This sequence joins TRBV14 and TRBJ2-3; as DNA is missing, the TRBD1 call by TCRdb cannot be tested. Looked up from germline, CDR1 is SGHDN and CDR2 is FVKESK. The CDR3 totals 15 residues. CDR3 protein: CASSHRQGGTDTQYF.

The chain uses TRBV27 and TRBJ1-2. Per germline, CDR1 MNHEY and CDR2 SMNVEV (reference sequence). The CDR3 contains 14 residues. The CDR3: CASSFTAENYGYTF.

This chain uses TRBV20-1 with TRBJ2-3; TCRdb indicates TRBD2, and absent DNA this call remains unverified. This CDR3 has 17 residues. CDR1 is DFQATT, CDR2 SNEGSKA, per germline (reference sequence). CDR3 in amino acids: CSARAGGTTSLTDTQYF.

V usage is TRBV27 and J usage is TRBJ2-5; TCRdb selects TRBD2, and the lack of DNA leaves this call unchecked. The CDR3 consists of 14 residues. The germline V gene has CDR1 MNHEY and CDR2 SMNVEV (reference sequence). CDR3 region: CASRYRDYGETQYF.

V and J are TRBV25-1 and TRBJ2-3; the D gene TCRdb calls, TRBD1, cannot be checked with no DNA. In germline, CDR1 is MGHDK, CDR2 SYGVNS. CDR3 length: 17 residues. CDR3 protein: CASSQTGTRLSSDTQYF.

The chain has TRBV6-2 or TRBV6-3 and TRBJ1-1; the D gene TCRdb calls, TRBD1, cannot be checked with no DNA. The germline V gene encodes CDR1 MNHEY and CDR2 SVGEGT. This CDR3 region has 11 residues. The CDR3 protein is CASSPGRDRDF.

The chain carries TRBV7-2 and TRBJ2-7; TCRdb selects TRBD1, and the lack of DNA leaves this call unchecked. The germline V gene has CDR1 SGHTA and CDR2 FQGNSA. The CDR3 consists of 16 residues. The CDR3 is CASSPGGRLGAYEQYF.

This rearrangement joins TRBV19 to TRBJ1-1. The CDR3 length is 12 residues. Germline values: CDR1 LNHDA, CDR2 SQIVND (reference sequence). The CDR3 region is CATKFMNTEAFF.

V usage is TRBV7-8 and J usage is TRBJ1-5. Germline CDR1 and CDR2: SGHVS and FQNEAQ. The CDR3 covers 18 residues. The CDR3 spells CASSLERRILASNQPQHF.

The chain is built from TRBV12-3 or TRBV12-4 and TRBJ2-5; TCRdb picks TRBD1, but there is no DNA to check that call. The length of the CDR3 is 14 residues. The CDR3 region is CASSHDRGRETQYF.

The chain recombines TRBV10-3 with TRBJ2-5. CDR1 is ENHRY and CDR2 is SYGVKD in the germline V gene. The CDR3 has 15 residues. The CDR3 protein is CAISESLLTQETQYF.

This chain connects TRBV9 to TRBJ2-3; as DNA is missing, the TRBD1 call by TCRdb cannot be tested. Germline V lookup: CDR1 SGDLS, CDR2 YYNGEE. The CDR3 totals 16 residues. The CDR3 is CASSIDRTSSTDTQYF.

The rearrangement uses TRBV30 and TRBJ2-1; TCRdb names TRBD1, which stays unverified in the absence of DNA. The CDR3 spans 13 residues. In germline, CDR1 is GTSNPN, CDR2 SVGIG (reference sequence). The CDR3 reads CAYRRDINNEQFF.

The J gene is TRBJ1-2, the V gene TRBV7-2; TCRdb names TRBD1, which stays unverified in the absence of DNA. This CDR3 comprises 15 residues. The germline V gene encodes CDR1 SGHTA and CDR2 FQGNSA. The chain's CDR3 is CASSSTPGRAYGYTF. Full variable domain (remainder filled in from reference TRBV7-2 and TRBJ1-2): GAGVSQSPSNKVTEKGKDVELRCDPISGHTALYWYRQSLGQGLEFLIYFQGNSAPDKSGLPSDRFSAERTGGSVSTLTIQRTQQEDSAVYLCASSSTPGRAYGYTFGSGTRLTVV.

The rearrangement joins TRBV7-6 to TRBJ2-1; TCRdb outputs TRBD2, but without DNA this stays unchecked. The CDR3 is 16 residues long. Germline assignment: CDR1 SGHVS and CDR2 FNYEAQ. CDR3 loop: CASSFSSRRPYNEQFF. The full variable domain, rest sourced from reference TRBV7-6 and TRBJ2-1, is GAGVSQSPRYKVTKRGQDVALRCDPISGHVSLYWYRQALGQGPEFLTYFNYEAQQDKSGLPNDRFSAERPEGSISTLTIQRTEQRDSAMYRCASSFSSRRPYNEQFFGPGTRLTVL.

The gene calls are TRBV12-3 or TRBV12-4 and TRBJ2-2; TCRdb's D gene call, TRBD2, goes unchecked for lack of DNA. This CDR3 contains 17 residues. This chain's CDR3 is CVIKGEENRVRTGELFF.

The gene calls are TRBV7-9 and TRBJ1-5; TCRdb designates TRBD1, a call that cannot be tested without DNA. The CDR3 spans 18 residues. Germline assignment: CDR1 SEHNR and CDR2 FQNEAQ (reference sequence). The CDR3 region is CASSLAHFSGTFNQPQHF.

This chain joins TRBV12-3 or TRBV12-4 and TRBJ2-2. There are 13 residues in the CDR3. This chain's CDR3 is CASSLDYTGELFF.

The V gene is TRBV20-1, the J gene TRBJ2-5; with no DNA, the TCRdb D assignment of TRBD1 cannot be verified. The germline gives CDR1 DFQATT, CDR2 SNEGSKA (reference sequence). The CDR3 is 19 amino acids. CDR3: CSAKGPTSGTVLPMENKYF.

V usage is TRBV6-5 and J usage is TRBJ1-5; TCRdb's assignment of TRBD1 cannot be checked, as there is no DNA. CDR3 length: 15 amino acids. Per the germline V gene, CDR1 is MNHEY and CDR2 is SVGAGI. This CDR3 reads CASSYSMGGNQPQHF.

This chain connects TRBV12-3 or TRBV12-4 to TRBJ1-5; as DNA is missing, the TRBD1 call by TCRdb cannot be tested. The CDR3 runs to 14 residues. The CDR3 reads CASNKGALSQPQHF.